This T cell receptor (beta chain) came from a study of T cell repertoires in cytomegalovirus infection. Study-level background: Carrying CMV and the relevant HLA type showed in public TCR beta signatures.

This clonotype turned up a few times. Its specificity is not known. Trimming left V 2 bases short and J 2 bases short, with 9 bases between. In germline, CDR1 is SGHVS, CDR2 FQNEAQ. This CDR3 has 15 residues. MiXCR, applied by TCRdb to the reads, yields one record per CDR3 protein. The repertoire holds about 120,000 distinct CDR3 sequences, about 30% seen once, with around 41% in the top ten. The genes are TRBV7-8 and TRBJ2-2, with a weak D call TRBD2 (5 bases). The material was CD8+ T cells from cultured PBMCs, obtained from culture after CMV antigen stimulation. The origin of this receptor is a human donor in good health (CMV status not recorded). Some clones in this sample may be carry-over from other donors' samples. CDR3: CASSLRTSNTGELFF. The CDR3 nucleotides are TGTGCCAGCAGCTTAAGGACTTCCAACACCGGGGAGCTGTTTTTT.